Presented here are 14 T cell receptor beta chains from one specimen sequenced in a study of blood T cell repertoires in COVID-19. TCRdb's table, derived via immunoSEQ multiplex PCR, lists solely in-frame clones and lacks some. The sample includes about 160,000 clones, about four fifths of them seen just once. What was sequenced was PBMCs or T cells enriched from blood (not recorded which). Source of these receptors: a woman in her sixties who had recovered from COVID-19.

CDR3 coding DNA: TGTGCCAGTAGTACCACAGGGGAGATTACTGAAGCTTTCTTT. This gives the protein CASSTTGEITEAFF. The chain uses TRBV19 and TRBJ1-1, with 7 positions matching TRBD1. This CDR3 is built from 14 residues. Trimming at V came to 4 bases and at J to 5 bases, leaving 7 bases not matched to a gene. Germline V CDR1 and CDR2: LNHDA, SQIVND (reference sequence).

V gene TRBV20-1 combines with J gene TRBJ2-3; the match to TRBD2 covers 10 bases. The CDR3 spans 16 residues. V gave up 3 bases and J gave up 7 bases; unmatched junction bases: 13. Germline V gene data show CDR1 as DFQATT and CDR2 as SNEGSKA (reference sequence). The CDR3 sequence is CSASQASGGPGNTQYF. CDR3 nucleotide sequence: TGCAGTGCTAGTCAAGCTAGCGGGGGCCCGGGGAATACGCAGTATTTT.

This clone has just a few counts. The CDR3 region is CASSEGESGSPLHF. The CDR3 DNA is TGTGCCAGCAGTGAAGGGGAGTCTGGTTCACCCCTCCACTTT. The rearrangement uses TRBV6-1 and TRBJ1-6, with D uncertain. Germline V CDR1 and CDR2: MNHNS, SASEGT. The length of the CDR3 is 14 residues. V lost 1 base, J lost 9 bases, and 10 bases lay in between.

The CDR3, as DNA: TGTGCCACCAGCAGAGGCCAGGGGGATAATGAAAAACTGTTTTTT. It yields the protein CATSRGQGDNEKLFF. The chain combines TRBV15 with TRBJ1-4, with 7 bases fitting TRBD1. Germline loops: CDR1 LNHNV, CDR2 YYDKDF (reference sequence). The CDR3 consists of 15 residues. V gave up 1 base and J gave up 4 bases; unmatched junction bases: 3.

This clone has just a few counts. V and J are TRBV11-2 and TRBJ2-7; 7 bases map to TRBD1. CDR1 SGHAT and CDR2 FQNNGV come from the germline V gene. The CDR3 contains 15 residues. V lost 5 bases, J lost 1 base, and 8 bases stayed unmatched. The CDR3 is CASSLFRGQSYEQYF. The CDR3 DNA reads TGTGCCAGCAGCCTATTCAGGGGACAGTCCTACGAGCAGTACTTC.

This chain connects TRBV6-5 to TRBJ2-1, with no clear D. Trimming took off 11 bases at V and 3 bases at J, with 11 bases between the two ends. The CDR3 is 12 amino acids. The V gene's germline CDR1 is MNHEY and CDR2 SVGAGI. CDR3 in DNA: TGTGCCTCCAGTACGTACTACAATGAGCAGTTCTTC. The encoded protein is CASSTYYNEQFF.

The V call is TRBV25-1, the J call TRBJ2-3; 9 nucleotides match TRBD2. Losses at the gene ends were 2 bases for V and 1 base for J; bases not matched to a gene: 4. This CDR3 has 16 amino acids. Germline lookup yields CDR1 MGHDK and CDR2 SYGVNS. This CDR3 is CASSELRLAGTDTQYF. The CDR3 nucleotides read TGTGCCAGCAGTGAACTTCGACTAGCGGGCACAGATACGCAGTATTTT.

The CDR3 here is CASSGNYGYTF. The CDR3 nucleotides read TGTGCCAGCTCAGGCAACTATGGCTACACCTTC. V and J are TRBV18 and TRBJ1-2; D is unresolved. Trimming stripped 5 bases from V and 2 bases from J, with 3 bases between. CDR1 and CDR2 from the germline V gene are KGHSH and LQKENI. The CDR3 has 11 amino acids.

V usage is TRBV4-2 and J usage is TRBJ1-2; no definite D call. This CDR3 has 14 amino acids. Germline-derived CDR1 and CDR2 are LGHNA and YNFKEQ. V lost 7 bases, J lost 4 bases, and 16 bases lay in between. CDR3 bases: TGTGCCAGCACTTTGAGGGAGAATGCCTATGGCTACACCTTC. Its translation: CASTLRENAYGYTF.

The rearrangement uses TRBV9 and TRBJ2-1; 7 nucleotides align to TRBD1. Germline CDR1 SGDLS, CDR2 YYNGEE. The V gene end was trimmed by 0 bases and the J gene end by 4 bases; junction bases not matched to a gene: 4. The CDR3 contains 15 residues. The CDR3 DNA is TGTGCCAGCAGCGTAGTAGGGGGCTTATACAATGAGCAGTTCTTC. It codes for CASSVVGGLYNEQFF.

The CDR3 nucleotides are TGTGCCAGCAGCTTATATGCTAGCACTGGTGTAAGCTACGAGCAGTACTTC. Translated, it gives CASSLYASTGVSYEQYF. This sequence joins TRBV7-6 and TRBJ2-7, with D perhaps matching TRBD2 (5 bases). Trimming cost V 2 bases and J 3 bases, with 20 bases left between them. CDR1 and CDR2 from the germline V gene are SGHVS and FNYEAQ. The CDR3 has 17 residues.

In its sample, this clone was seen once. This chain links TRBV29-1 with TRBJ2-5; a weak D match, TRBD1 (5 bases). Trimming pared 6 bases from V and 7 bases from J, leaving 12 bases between. The CDR3 is 11 amino acids. Germline V gene sequence: CDR1 SQVTM, CDR2 ANQGSEA. The CDR3 DNA is TGCAGCGTCCCCCAAAGGGGGACCCAGTACTTC. Protein: CSVPQRGTQYF.

With regard to this clone: Other DNA sequences within the sample encode an identical CDR3. This chain links TRBV19 with TRBJ1-3, with D maybe TRBD1 (5 bases). The V gene lost 8 bases and the J gene lost 1 base, with 12 bases spanning the gap. The length of the CDR3 is 14 residues. Germline V gene sequence: CDR1 LNHDA, CDR2 SQIVND (reference sequence). The CDR3 DNA reads TGTGCCAGTTCTTCCGGGGGTTCTGGAAACACCATATATTTT. Translated: CASSSGGSGNTIYF.

The genes are TRBV30 and TRBJ1-4; the D gene is possibly TRBD1 (5 bases). Germline V gene lookup returns CDR1 GTSNPN and CDR2 SVGIG (reference sequence). The CDR3 is made up of 14 amino acids. V lost 3 bases to trimming and J lost 0 bases, with 8 bases between them. The CDR3 spells CAWSRGATNEKLFF. The CDR3 coding sequence is TGTGCCTGGAGCCGGGGGGCAACTAATGAAAAACTGTTTTTT.